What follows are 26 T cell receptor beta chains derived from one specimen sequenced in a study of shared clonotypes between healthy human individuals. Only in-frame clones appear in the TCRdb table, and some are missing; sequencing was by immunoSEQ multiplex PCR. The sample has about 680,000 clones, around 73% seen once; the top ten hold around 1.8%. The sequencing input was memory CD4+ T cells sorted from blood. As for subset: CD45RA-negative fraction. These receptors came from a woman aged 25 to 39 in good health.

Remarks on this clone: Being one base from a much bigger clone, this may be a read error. The CDR3 coding sequence is TGTGCCAGCAGCACCGGGGAGACCCAGTACTTC. Translation gives CASSTGETQYF. J is TRBJ2-5 and V is TRBV7-7; D is uncertain. The CDR3 covers 11 residues. V was clipped by 5 bases and J by 5 bases, with 6 bases between them. In germline, CDR1 is SSHAT, CDR2 FNYEAQ (reference sequence).

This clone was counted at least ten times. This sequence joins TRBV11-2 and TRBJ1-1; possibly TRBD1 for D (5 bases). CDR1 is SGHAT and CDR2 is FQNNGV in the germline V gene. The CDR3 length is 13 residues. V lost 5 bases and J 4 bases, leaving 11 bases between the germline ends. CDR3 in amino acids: CASSPLGGTEAFF. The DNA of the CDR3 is TGTGCCAGCAGCCCCCTCGGGGGCACTGAAGCTTTCTTT. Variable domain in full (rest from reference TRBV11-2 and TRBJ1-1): EAGVAQSPRYKIIEKRQSVAFWCNPISGHATLYWYQQILGQGPKLLIQFQNNGVVDDSQLPKDRFSAERLKGVDSTLKIQPAKLEDSAVYLCASSPLGGTEAFFGQGTRLTVV.

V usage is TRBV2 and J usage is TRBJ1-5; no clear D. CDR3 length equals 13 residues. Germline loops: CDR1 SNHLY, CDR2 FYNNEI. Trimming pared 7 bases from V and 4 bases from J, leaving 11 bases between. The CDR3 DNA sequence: TGTGCCAGCATGGGAGCAGCTAATCAGCCCCAGCATTTT. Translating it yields CASMGAANQPQHF.

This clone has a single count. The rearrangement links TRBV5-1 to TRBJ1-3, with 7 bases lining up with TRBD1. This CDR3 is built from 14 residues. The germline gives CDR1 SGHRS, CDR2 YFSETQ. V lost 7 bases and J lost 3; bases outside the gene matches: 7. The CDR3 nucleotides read TGCGCCAGCGCACCCGGGACAGATGGAAACACCATATATTTT. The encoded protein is CASAPGTDGNTIYF.

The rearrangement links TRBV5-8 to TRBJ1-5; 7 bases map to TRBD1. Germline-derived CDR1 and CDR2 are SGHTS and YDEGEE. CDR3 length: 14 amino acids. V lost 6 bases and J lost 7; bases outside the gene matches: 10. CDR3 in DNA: TGTGCCAGCACCCTGACAGGGACGAACCAGCCCCAGCATTTT. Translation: CASTLTGTNQPQHF.

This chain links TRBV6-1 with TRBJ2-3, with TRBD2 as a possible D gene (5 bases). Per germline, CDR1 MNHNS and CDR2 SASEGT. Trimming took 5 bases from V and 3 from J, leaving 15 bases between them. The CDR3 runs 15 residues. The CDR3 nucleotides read TGTGCCAGCAGTCGAGCGGCCAAGGTTACAGATACGCAGTATTTT. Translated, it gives CASSRAAKVTDTQYF.

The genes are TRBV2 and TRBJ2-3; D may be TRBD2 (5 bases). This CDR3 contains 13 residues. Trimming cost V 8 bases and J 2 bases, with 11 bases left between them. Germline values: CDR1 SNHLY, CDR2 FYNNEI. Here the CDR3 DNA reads TGTGCCAGCGGCGGGTATCCCACAGATACGCAGTATTTT. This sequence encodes CASGGYPTDTQYF.

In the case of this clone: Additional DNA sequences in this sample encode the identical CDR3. As DNA, the CDR3 is TGTGCCAGCAGTTTACGAGGGGACACTGAAGCTTTCTTT. Translating gives CASSLRGDTEAFF. The chain carries TRBV7-9 and TRBJ1-1; D may be TRBD1 (5 bases). V lost 6 bases and J 3 bases, leaving 11 bases between the germline ends. Per germline, CDR1 SEHNR and CDR2 FQNEAQ (reference sequence). The CDR3 consists of 13 residues.

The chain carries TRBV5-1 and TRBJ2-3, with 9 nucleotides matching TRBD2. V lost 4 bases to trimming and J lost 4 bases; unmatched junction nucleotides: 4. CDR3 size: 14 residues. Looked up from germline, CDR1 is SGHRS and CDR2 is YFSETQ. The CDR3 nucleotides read TGCGCCAGCAGCCTACTAGCGGGCGCAGATACGCAGTATTTT. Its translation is CASSLLAGADTQYF. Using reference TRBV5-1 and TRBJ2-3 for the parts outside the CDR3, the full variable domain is KAGVTQTPRYLIKTRGQQVTLSCSPISGHRSVSWYQQTPGQGLQFLFEYFSETQRNKGNFPGRFSGRQFSNSRSEMNVSTLELGDSALYLCASSLLAGADTQYFGPGTRLTVL.

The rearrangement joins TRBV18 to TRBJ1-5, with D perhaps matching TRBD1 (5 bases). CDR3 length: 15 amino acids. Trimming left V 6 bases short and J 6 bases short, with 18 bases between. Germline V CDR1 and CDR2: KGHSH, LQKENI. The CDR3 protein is CASSPGEGTVQPQHF. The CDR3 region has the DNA TGTGCCAGCTCCCCCGGGGAGGGGACTGTTCAGCCCCAGCATTTT. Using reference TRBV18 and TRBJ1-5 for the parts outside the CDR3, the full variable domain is NAGVMQNPRHLVRRRGQEARLRCSPMKGHSHVYWYRQLPEEGLKFMVYLQKENIIDESGMPKERFSAEFPKEGPSILRIQQVVRGDSAAYFCASSPGEGTVQPQHFGDGTRLSIL.

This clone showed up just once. The CDR3 loop is CASRPWGPYSYGYTF. CDR3 sequence (DNA): TGTGCCAGCAGACCGTGGGGTCCCTATAGCTATGGCTACACCTTC. The V and J genes are TRBV27 and TRBJ1-2; no clear D. CDR3 length equals 15 residues. Trimming took off 6 bases at V and 4 bases at J, with 18 bases between the two ends. CDR1 and CDR2 from the germline V gene are MNHEY and SMNVEV (reference sequence).

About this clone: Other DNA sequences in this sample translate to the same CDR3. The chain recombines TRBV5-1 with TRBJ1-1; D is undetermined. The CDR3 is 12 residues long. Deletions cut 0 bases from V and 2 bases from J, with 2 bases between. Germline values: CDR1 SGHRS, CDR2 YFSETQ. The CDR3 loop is CASSLANTEAFF. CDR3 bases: TGCGCCAGCAGCTTGGCCAACACTGAAGCTTTCTTT.

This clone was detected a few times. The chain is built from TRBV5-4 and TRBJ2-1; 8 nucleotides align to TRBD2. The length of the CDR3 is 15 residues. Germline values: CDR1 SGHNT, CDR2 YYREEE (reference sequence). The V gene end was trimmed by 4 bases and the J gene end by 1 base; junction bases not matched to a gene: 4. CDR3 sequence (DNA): TGTGCCAGCAGCCCTAAGCGGGAGTCCTACAATGAGCAGTTCTTC. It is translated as CASSPKRESYNEQFF.

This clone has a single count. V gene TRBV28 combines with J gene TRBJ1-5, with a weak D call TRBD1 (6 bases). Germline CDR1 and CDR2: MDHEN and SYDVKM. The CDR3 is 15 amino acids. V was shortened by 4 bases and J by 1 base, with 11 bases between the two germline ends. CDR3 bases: TGTGCCAGCAGTTCTGGAGGGGGGAGCAATCAGCCCCAGCATTTT. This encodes CASSSGGGSNQPQHF.

CDR3 protein: CASSVQTQYF. CDR3 DNA: TGTGCCAGCAGTGTCCAGACCCAGTACTTC. The chain has TRBV2 and TRBJ2-5; no clear D. V lost 4 bases, J lost 6 bases, and 3 bases lay in between. Germline V lookup: CDR1 SNHLY, CDR2 FYNNEI. This CDR3 is 10 amino acids long.

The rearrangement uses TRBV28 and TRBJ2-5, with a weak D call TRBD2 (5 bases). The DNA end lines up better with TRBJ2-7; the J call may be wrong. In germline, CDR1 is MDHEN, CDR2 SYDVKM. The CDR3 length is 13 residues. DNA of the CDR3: TGTGCCAGCAGTTCCGACCCGAGGGTCGAGCAGTACTTC. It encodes CASSSDPRVEQYF.

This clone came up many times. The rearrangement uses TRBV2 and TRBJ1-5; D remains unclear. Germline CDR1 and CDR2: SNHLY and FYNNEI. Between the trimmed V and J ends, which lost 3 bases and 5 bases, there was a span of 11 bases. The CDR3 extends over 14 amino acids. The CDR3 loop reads CASSDTGYYQPQHF. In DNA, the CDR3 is TGTGCCAGCAGTGACACGGGTTACTATCAGCCCCAGCATTTT.

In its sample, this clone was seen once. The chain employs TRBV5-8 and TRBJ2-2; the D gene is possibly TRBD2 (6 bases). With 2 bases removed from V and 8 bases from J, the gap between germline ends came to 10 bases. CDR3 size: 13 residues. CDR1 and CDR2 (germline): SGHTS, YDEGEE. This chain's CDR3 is CASSFASDGELFF. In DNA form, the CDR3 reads TGTGCCAGCAGCTTTGCTAGCGATGGGGAGCTGTTTTTT.

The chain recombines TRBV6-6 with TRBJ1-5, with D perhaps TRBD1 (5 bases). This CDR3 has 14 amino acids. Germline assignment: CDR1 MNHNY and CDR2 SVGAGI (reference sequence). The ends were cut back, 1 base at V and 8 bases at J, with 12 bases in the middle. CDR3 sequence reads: CASSYLGPREPQHF. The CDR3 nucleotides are TGTGCCAGCAGTTACTTGGGGCCCCGAGAGCCCCAGCATTTT.

Written as DNA, the CDR3 is TGCGCCAGCAGCCAAGATCTCCACAGGGCAGATACGCAGTATTTT. Translated: CASSQDLHRADTQYF. The chain couples TRBV4-1 to TRBJ2-3, with a weak D call TRBD1 (6 bases). Germline CDR1 and CDR2: MGHRA and YSYEKL. The CDR3 sequence is 15 residues long. Trimming took 0 bases from V and 4 from J, leaving 11 bases between them.

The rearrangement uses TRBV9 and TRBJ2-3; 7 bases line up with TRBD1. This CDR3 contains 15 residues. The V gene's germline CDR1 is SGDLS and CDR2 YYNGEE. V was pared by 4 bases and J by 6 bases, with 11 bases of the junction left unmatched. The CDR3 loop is CASSPQGSFLDTQYF. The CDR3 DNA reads TGTGCCAGCAGCCCACAGGGGAGCTTCTTGGATACGCAGTATTTT.

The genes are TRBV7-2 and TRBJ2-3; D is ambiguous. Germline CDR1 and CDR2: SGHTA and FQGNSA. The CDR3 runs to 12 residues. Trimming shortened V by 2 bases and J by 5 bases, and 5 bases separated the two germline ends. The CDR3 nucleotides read TGTGCCAGCAGCTTATCAGGAGATACGCAGTATTTT. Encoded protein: CASSLSGDTQYF.

CDR3 sequence reads: CASSLRTPGQGGQPQHF. CDR3 bases: TGTGCCAGCAGTTTACGAACACCGGGACAGGGAGGACAGCCCCAGCATTTT. J is TRBJ1-5 and V is TRBV27; TRBD1 agrees at 9 bases. The junction had 12 bases not matched to a gene; V was cut back by 2 bases and J by 7 bases. Germline CDR1 MNHEY, CDR2 SMNVEV (reference sequence). The CDR3 runs 17 residues.

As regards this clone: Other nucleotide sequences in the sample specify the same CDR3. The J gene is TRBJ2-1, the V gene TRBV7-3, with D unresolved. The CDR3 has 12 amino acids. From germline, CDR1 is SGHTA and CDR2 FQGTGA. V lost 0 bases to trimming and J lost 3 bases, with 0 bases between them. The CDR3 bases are TGTGCCAGCAGCTTAACCTACAATGAGCAGTTCTTC. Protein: CASSLTYNEQFF.

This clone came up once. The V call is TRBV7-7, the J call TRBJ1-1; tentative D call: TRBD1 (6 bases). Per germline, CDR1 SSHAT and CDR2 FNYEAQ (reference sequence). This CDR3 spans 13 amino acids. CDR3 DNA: TGTTTCACGGTCAGGGGCCCGAACACTGAAGCTTTCTTT. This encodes CFTVRGPNTEAFF.

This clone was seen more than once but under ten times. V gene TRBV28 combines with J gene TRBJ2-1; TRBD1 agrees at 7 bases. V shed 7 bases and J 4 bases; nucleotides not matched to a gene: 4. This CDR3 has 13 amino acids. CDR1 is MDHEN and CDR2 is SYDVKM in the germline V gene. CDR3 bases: TGTGCCAGCATTTCAGGGGGTTACAATGAGCAGTTCTTC. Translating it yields CASISGGYNEQFF. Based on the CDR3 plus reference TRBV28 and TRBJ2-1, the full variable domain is DVKVTQSSRYLVKRTGEKVFLECVQDMDHENMFWYRQDPGLGLRLIYFSYDVKMKEKGDIPEGYSVSREKKERFSLILESASTNQTSMYLCASISGGYNEQFFGPGTRLTVL.